This T cell receptor (beta chain) appears in the sequencing data of a study of OX40 agonist ivuxolimab in advanced cancers. Study background: Clinicians treated patients with ivuxolimab, an agonistic anti-OX40 (CD134) antibody.

This clone has just one count. The antigen is not known. J gave up 8 bases and V 5 bases, and 14 bases lay outside the gene matches. CDR1 is LNHDA and CDR2 is SQIVND in the germline V gene (reference sequence). The CDR3 is 15 residues long. With baseline, cycle 4 day 1, and cycle 7 day 1 as timepoints, blood was sampled. Assay: immunoSEQ multiplex PCR; the TCRdb copy retains only in-frame clones and omits some. The sample gives approximately 41,000 clones, about nine tenths of which show up once; 40% to 45% is in the top ten. Study results and caveats: CD4+ T cells averaged fewer expanded clones than CD8+ T cells.

This TCR came from an adult with an advanced solid tumor such as melanoma, head and neck, liver or kidney cancer. The sequenced sample was CD4+ or CD8+ T cells sorted from blood, obtained in a trial of the OX40 agonist ivuxolimab. This chain links TRBV19 with TRBJ1-2, with 7 bases matching TRBD1. The CDR3 here is CASSLTGAPGYGYTF. DNA for the CDR3: TGTGCCAGTAGTTTAACAGGGGCCCCAGGTTACGGCTACACCTTC.